The sequence of this T cell receptor (beta chain) was determined in a study of human T cells and chemical hapten exposure. Study-wide points: Clustering by CDR3 similarity yielded significantly more large clusters from expanded TCRs than controls. More PT1 expanded TCRs went with higher patch test scores.

This clonotype occurred a few times. Its antigen is not known. As to time point: pre-sensitization, week 0. The treatment is: therapeutic diphenylcyclopropenone sensitization with weekly scalp DPC. V was shortened by 5 bases and J by 7 bases, with 10 bases between the two germline ends. The CDR3 extends over 12 amino acids. The germline V gene has CDR1 SGHTA and CDR2 FQGNSA. MiXCR, run by TCRdb on the RACE reads, gives a single entry per CDR3 protein. Among approximately 260,000 distinct CDR3 sequences, 7.5% to 10% were seen once, and the ten largest hold roughly 2.5%. This chain connects TRBV7-2 to TRBJ2-3; D gene uncertain. Material: whole blood, obtained in connection with sensitization to the hapten diphenylcyclopropenone (DPC). The origin of this receptor is a woman aged 40 to 50 with alopecia areata. Some clones in this sample may be carry-over from other donors' samples. CDR3 loop: CASSLRLYTQYF. CDR3 sequence (DNA): TGTGCCAGCAGCCTACGTCTTTATACGCAGTATTTT.